The entry below describes one TCR beta chain. This record comes from a study of shared clonotypes between healthy human individuals. Germline V lookup: CDR1 MDHEN, CDR2 SYDVKM. The V end was cut by 10 bases, the J end by 6 bases, with 21 bases between. The CDR3 totals 15 residues. Some clones are missing from TCRdb's copy, which holds only in-frame ones; the method was immunoSEQ multiplex PCR. The sample yields millions of clones, roughly 92% seen once. The sequencing sample was made of naive CD4+ T cells sorted from blood. Subset defined: CD45RA+ positively selected. This sequence joins TRBV28 and TRBJ2-2; D is unclear. The sequence derives from a man aged 18 to 35 in good health. CDR3 in DNA: TGTGCCACTACGAACACAACGAGGCACGCCGGGGAGCTGTTTTTT. As protein: CATTNTTRHAGELFF.